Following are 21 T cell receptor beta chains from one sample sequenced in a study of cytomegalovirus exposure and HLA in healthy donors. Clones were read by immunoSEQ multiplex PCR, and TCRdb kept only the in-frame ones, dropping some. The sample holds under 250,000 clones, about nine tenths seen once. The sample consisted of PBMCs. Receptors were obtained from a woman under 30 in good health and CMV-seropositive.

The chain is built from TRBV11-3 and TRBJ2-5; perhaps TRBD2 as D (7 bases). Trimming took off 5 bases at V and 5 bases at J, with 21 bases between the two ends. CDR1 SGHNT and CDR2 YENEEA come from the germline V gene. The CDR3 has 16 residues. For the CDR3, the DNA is TGTGCCAGCAGCCAAGGGGGGGGGCGCCGTACGGAGACCCAGTACTTC. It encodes CASSQGGGRRTETQYF.

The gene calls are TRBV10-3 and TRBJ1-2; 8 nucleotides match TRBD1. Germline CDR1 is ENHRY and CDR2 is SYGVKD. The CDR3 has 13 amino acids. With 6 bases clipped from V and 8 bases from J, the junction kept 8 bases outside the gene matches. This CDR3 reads CAISLTGVEGYTF. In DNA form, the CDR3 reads TGTGCCATCAGCCTGACAGGGGTCGAGGGCTACACCTTC.

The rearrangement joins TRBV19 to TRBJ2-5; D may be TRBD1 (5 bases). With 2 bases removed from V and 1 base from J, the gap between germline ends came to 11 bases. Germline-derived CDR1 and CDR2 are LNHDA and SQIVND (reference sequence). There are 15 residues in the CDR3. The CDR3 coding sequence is TGTGCCAGTAGTATACAGGGAAGCCTCCAAGAGACCCAGTACTTC. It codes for CASSIQGSLQETQYF.

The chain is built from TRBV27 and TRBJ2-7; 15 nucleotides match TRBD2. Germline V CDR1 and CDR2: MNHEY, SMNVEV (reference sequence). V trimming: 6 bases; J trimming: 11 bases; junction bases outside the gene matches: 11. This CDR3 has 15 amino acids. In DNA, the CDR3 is TGTGCCAGCAGCCAGAGGACTAGCGGGAGGGCCGGGGAGTACTTC. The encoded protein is CASSQRTSGRAGEYF.

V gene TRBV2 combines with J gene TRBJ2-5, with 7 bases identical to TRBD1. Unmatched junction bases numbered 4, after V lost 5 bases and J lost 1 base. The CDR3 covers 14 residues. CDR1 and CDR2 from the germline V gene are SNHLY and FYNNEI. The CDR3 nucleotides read TGTGCCAGCAGTCAGGACAGGTCCCAAGAGACCCAGTACTTC. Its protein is CASSQDRSQETQYF.

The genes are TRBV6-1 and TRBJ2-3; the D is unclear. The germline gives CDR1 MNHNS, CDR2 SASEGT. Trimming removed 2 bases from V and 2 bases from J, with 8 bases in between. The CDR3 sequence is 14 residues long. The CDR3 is CASSEQRDTDTQYF. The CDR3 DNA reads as TGTGCCAGCAGTGAACAGCGAGACACAGATACGCAGTATTTT.

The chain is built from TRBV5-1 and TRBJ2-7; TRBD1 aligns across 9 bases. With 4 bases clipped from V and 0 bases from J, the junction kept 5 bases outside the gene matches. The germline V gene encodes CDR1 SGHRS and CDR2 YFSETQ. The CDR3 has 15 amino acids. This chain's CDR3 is CASSGGTGLSYEQYF. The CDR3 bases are TGCGCCAGCAGCGGAGGGACAGGGCTCTCCTACGAGCAGTACTTC.

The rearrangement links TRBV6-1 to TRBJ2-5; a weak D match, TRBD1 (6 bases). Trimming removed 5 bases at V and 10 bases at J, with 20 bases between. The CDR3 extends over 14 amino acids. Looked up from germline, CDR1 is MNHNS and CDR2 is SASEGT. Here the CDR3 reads CASSTRDTGIIQYF. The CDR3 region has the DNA TGTGCCAGCAGTACCCGGGACACCGGAATTATCCAGTACTTC.

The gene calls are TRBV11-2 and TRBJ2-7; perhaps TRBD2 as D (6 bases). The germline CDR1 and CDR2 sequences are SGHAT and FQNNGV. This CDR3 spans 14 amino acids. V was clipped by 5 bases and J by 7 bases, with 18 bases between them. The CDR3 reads CASSHRDSPWEQYF. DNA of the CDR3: TGTGCCAGCAGCCACCGGGACTCCCCTTGGGAGCAGTACTTC.

For the CDR3, the DNA is TGCGCCAGCAGCTATACCCGGGGACAGGGTTGGAATGAGCAGTTCTTC. This encodes CASSYTRGQGWNEQFF. V usage is TRBV5-1 and J usage is TRBJ2-1; TRBD1 agrees at 9 bases. The CDR3 is 16 amino acids. Germline V gene sequence: CDR1 SGHRS, CDR2 YFSETQ. J was trimmed by 7 bases and V by 3 bases; bases with no gene match: 11.

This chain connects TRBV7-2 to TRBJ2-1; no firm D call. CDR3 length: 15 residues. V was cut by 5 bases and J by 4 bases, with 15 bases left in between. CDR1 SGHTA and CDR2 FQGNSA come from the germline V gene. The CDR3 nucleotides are TGTGCCAGCAGCCGAGAGCCTAACCTTTACAATGAGCAGTTCTTC. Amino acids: CASSREPNLYNEQFF.

The CDR3 DNA is TGTGCCAGCAGTTTAGATGGGACAGGGGGGAATCAGCCCCAGCATTTT. This translates into CASSLDGTGGNQPQHF. The chain links TRBV27 to TRBJ1-5, with 11 bases lining up with TRBD1. The CDR3 sequence is 16 residues long. Trimming took 2 bases from V and 4 from J; bases not matched to a gene: 4. Germline loops: CDR1 MNHEY, CDR2 SMNVEV (reference sequence).

This CDR3 is CASSPGTGGSAGDYEQYF. In DNA form, the CDR3 reads TGTGCCAGCAGTCCCGGGACAGGGGGGTCCGCTGGGGACTACGAGCAGTACTTC. The V call is TRBV28, the J call TRBJ2-7; 11 nucleotides line up with TRBD1. Trimming took 5 bases from V and 3 from J; bases not matched to a gene: 15. CDR3 size: 18 residues. CDR1 is MDHEN and CDR2 is SYDVKM in the germline V gene.

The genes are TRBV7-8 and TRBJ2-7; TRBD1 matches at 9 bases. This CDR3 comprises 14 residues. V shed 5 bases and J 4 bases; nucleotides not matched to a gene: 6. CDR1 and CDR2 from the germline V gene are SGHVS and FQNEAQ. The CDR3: CASSKGTGIYEQYF. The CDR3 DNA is TGTGCCAGCAGCAAAGGGACAGGGATTTACGAGCAGTACTTC.

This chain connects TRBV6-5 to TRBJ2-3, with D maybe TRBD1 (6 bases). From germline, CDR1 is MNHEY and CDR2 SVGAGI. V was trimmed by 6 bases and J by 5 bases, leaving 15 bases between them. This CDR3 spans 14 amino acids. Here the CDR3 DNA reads TGTGCCAGCAGGAAAGGGGGAGCTGGAGATACGCAGTATTTT. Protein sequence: CASRKGGAGDTQYF.

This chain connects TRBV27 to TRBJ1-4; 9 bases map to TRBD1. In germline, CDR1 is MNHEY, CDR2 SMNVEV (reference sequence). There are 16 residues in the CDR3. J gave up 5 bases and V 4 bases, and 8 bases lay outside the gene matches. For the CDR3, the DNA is TGTGCCAGCAGTTCCCCACAGGGGGCTGGGAATGAAAAACTGTTTTTT. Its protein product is CASSSPQGAGNEKLFF.

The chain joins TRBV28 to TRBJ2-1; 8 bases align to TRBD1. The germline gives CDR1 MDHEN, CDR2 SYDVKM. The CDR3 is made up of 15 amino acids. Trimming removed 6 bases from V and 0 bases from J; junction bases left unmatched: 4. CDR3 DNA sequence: TGTGCCAGCAGAACTACAGGGGGCTCCTACAATGAGCAGTTCTTC. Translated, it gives CASRTTGGSYNEQFF.

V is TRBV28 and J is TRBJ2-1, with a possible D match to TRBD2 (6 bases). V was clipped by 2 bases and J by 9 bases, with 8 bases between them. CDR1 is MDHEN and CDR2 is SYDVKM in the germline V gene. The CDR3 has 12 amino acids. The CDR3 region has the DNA TGTGCCAGCAGTTTAGACGGGAGTGAGCAGTTCTTC. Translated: CASSLDGSEQFF.

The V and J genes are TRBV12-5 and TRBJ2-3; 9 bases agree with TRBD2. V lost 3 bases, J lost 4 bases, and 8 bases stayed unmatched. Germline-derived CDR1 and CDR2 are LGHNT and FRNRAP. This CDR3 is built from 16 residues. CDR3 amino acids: CASGFGAGLASDTQYF. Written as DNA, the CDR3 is TGTGCTAGTGGTTTTGGCGCGGGACTAGCATCAGATACGCAGTATTTT.

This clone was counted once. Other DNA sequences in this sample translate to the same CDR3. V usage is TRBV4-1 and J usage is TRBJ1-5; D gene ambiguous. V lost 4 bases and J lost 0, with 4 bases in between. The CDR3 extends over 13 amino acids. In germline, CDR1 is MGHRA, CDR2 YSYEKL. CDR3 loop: CASSLYSNQPQHF. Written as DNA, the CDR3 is TGCGCCAGCAGCCTATATAGCAATCAGCCCCAGCATTTT.

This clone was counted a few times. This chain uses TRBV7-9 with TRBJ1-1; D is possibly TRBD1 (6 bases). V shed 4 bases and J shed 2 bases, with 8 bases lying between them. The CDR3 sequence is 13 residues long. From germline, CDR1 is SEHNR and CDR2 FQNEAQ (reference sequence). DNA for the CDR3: TGTGCCAGCAGCTCGACAGGAAACACTGAAGCTTTCTTT. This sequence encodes CASSSTGNTEAFF.